The clone carrying this T cell receptor (beta chain) was found once. What it binds is unknown. The entry originates in a study of T cell responses to AZD1222 COVID-19 vaccine. Profiling relied on immunoSEQ multiplex PCR, and the TCRdb table lists in-frame clones only, not all of them. Of about 150,000 clones in the sample, roughly nine tenths were seen once. Whole-study findings and limits: Spike-spanning, vaccine-associated CD4 TCRs were dominant at 160-218 and 743-854.

The CDR3 spans 17 residues. Germline CDR1 and CDR2: SGHAT and FQNNGV. Losses at the gene ends were 5 bases for V and 0 bases for J; bases not matched to a gene: 10. The sequences come from peripheral blood, collected on day 0 of AZD1222 vaccination. The rearrangement links TRBV11-2 to TRBJ2-1; the match to TRBD1 covers 7 bases. The clonotype originates from an adult in good health. The CDR3 coding sequence is TGTGCCAGCAGCCCCGGTAGGGGGCGCAGCTCCTACAATGAGCAGTTCTTC. This codes for CASSPGRGRSSYNEQFF.